A selection of T cell receptor beta chains follows, all from one sample in a study of tumor-infiltrating lymphocytes in localized non-small cell lung cancer. Measured with immunoSEQ multiplex PCR; TCRdb has only the in-frame clones, and not every one. The repertoire has some 15,000 clones, 73% of them found once; the top ten carry 4.3%. The material sequenced was lung tumor tissue. The receptors come from a human donor with non-small cell lung cancer. CDR3s include the opening cysteine and the closing phenylalanine or tryptophan. Each record gives: D gene, clone size, J gene, V gene, CDR3 DNA, CDR3 protein. A D gene is named only where the DNA matches it firmly. Some rows have no size entry. The others give once, few or many, or a class for an expanded clone.

- | - | TRBJ2-2 | TRBV19 | TGTGCCAGTAGGCCGGGACAACTAGGTACCGGGGAGCTGTTTTTT | CASRPGQLGTGELFF
- | - | TRBJ2-5 | TRBV5-6 | TGTGCCAGCAGCGCCTACAACAGGGGAGGAGAGACCCAGTACTTC | CASSAYNRGGETQYF
- | - | TRBJ2-3 | TRBV7-3 | TGTGCCAGCAGCTGGGACTGGGCAGATACGCAGTATTTT | CASSWDWADTQYF
TRBD1 | few | TRBJ1-5 | TRBV2 | TGTGCCAGCAGCGCTGGGACAGTTAGCAATCAGCCCCAGCATTTT | CASSAGTVSNQPQHF
TRBD2 | - | TRBJ2-4 | TRBV28 | TGTGCCAGCAGTGGGACTAGCGGGAGAGACGAAAACATTCAGTACTTC | CASSGTSGRDENIQYF
- | - | TRBJ1-5 | TRBV28 | TGTGCCAGCAGATTACAGGTATTCGGCAATCAGCCCCAGCATTTT | CASRLQVFGNQPQHF
TRBD1 | - | TRBJ1-4 | TRBV15 | TGTGCCACCAGCCGGACAGGGGGTAATGAAAAACTGTTTTTT | CATSRTGGNEKLFF
- | - | TRBJ2-2 | TRBV29-1 | TGCAGCGTTGAATTAGCTGGCAGGGACACCGGGGAGCTGTTTTTT | CSVELAGRDTGELFF
TRBD2 | few | TRBJ2-5 | TRBV11-2 | TGTGCCAGCAGCCCGGGGACTAGCGGGAGCTGGGAGACCCAGTACTTC | CASSPGTSGSWETQYF
- | few | TRBJ1-1 | TRBV2 | TGTGCCAGCAAAGGGACCCTAACTGAAGCTTTCTTT | CASKGTLTEAFF
TRBD1 | - | TRBJ1-2 | TRBV28 | TGTGCCAGCAGTTCGCGACAGGGACTCGAATATGGCTACACCTTC | CASSSRQGLEYGYTF
TRBD2 | - | TRBJ2-7 | TRBV2 | TGTGCCAGCACAAGCGGGGGGCGCTACGAGCAGTACTTC | CASTSGGRYEQYF
- | - | TRBJ2-3 | TRBV19 | TGTGCCAGTAGTATTGGGAATAGCCACACAGATACGCAGTATTTT | CASSIGNSHTDTQYF
- | - | TRBJ1-3 | TRBV6-5 | TGTGCCAGCGGCCGTGCACAGGGAACCGGAAACACCATATATTTT | CASGRAQGTGNTIYF
TRBD1 | - | TRBJ2-4 | TRBV28 | TGTGCCAGCAGCGGACAGGGAATAAACATTCAGTACTTC | CASSGQGINIQYF
- | - | TRBJ2-7 | TRBV10-2 | TGCGCCAGCAGTGACCGATCGAAATCCTACGAGCAGTACTTC | CASSDRSKSYEQYF
- | - | TRBJ2-1 | TRBV7-2 | TGTGCCAGCAGCTTGACTAGTTCGGGCAATGAGCAGTTCTTC | CASSLTSSGNEQFF
- | large | TRBJ1-3 | TRBV7-6 | TGTGCCAGCAGCTTGGACACCAACTCTGGAAACACCATATATTTT | CASSLDTNSGNTIYF
TRBD1 | - | TRBJ2-7 | TRBV4-1 | TGCGCCAGCAGCCAAGAGAGTTGGGACAGGGCAACCTACGAGCAGTACTTC | CASSQESWDRATYEQYF
- | once | TRBJ2-5 | TRBV7-9 | TGTGCCAGCAGCGGCGGGACGAGAGCTTCCATGACGAGGGGGGAGACCCAGTACTTC | CASSGGTRASMTRGETQYF
- | - | TRBJ1-1 | TRBV7-8 | TGTGCCAGCAGCCTAGAGTACAACACTGAAGCTTTCTTT | CASSLEYNTEAFF
- | - | TRBJ1-6 | TRBV6-5 | TGTGCCAGCAGTTACTTCGAGGGGGGTTATTCACCCCTCCACTTT | CASSYFEGGYSPLHF
- | once | TRBJ2-7 | TRBV15 | TGTGCCACCAGCAGAGAGTTTGGTTACGAGCAGTACTTC | CATSREFGYEQYF
TRBD1 | - | TRBJ1-4 | TRBV11-2 | TGTGCCAGCAGCCTGGGGGGACAGCGACGTCAAAAACTGTTTTTT | CASSLGGQRRQKLFF
- | few | TRBJ1-2 | TRBV5-1 | TGCGCCAGCAGCTTGGAATCTGGAACAGTCGGCTACACCTTC | CASSLESGTVGYTF
TRBD2 | - | TRBJ2-4 | TRBV25-1 | TGTGCCAGCCGGACTAGTGGCAACATTCAGTACTTC | CASRTSGNIQYF
- | - | TRBJ1-6 | TRBV7-6 | TGTGCCAGCAGCTTATTTCAGGGGAAGACCAGTAGGGATAATTCACCCCTCCACTTT | CASSLFQGKTSRDNSPLHF
- | - | TRBJ1-5 | TRBV6-5 | TGTGCCAGCAGTTACGGGGGAGCCAATCAGCCCCAGCATTTT | CASSYGGANQPQHF
- | - | TRBJ2-7 | TRBV18 | TGTGCCAGCTCAGACTTAATATACGAGCAGTACTTC | CASSDLIYEQYF
- | - | TRBJ2-3 | TRBV11-1 | TGTGCCAGCAGCTTAGGGCTAGTATTGGCAGATACGCAGTATTTT | CASSLGLVLADTQYF
TRBD1 | - | TRBJ2-1 | TRBV10-2 | TGCGCCAGCAGAGACCGGGACAGGAAAAACAATGAGCAGTTCTTC | CASRDRDRKNNEQFF
TRBD1 | - | TRBJ1-4 | TRBV5-4 | TGTGCCAGCAGCCGACAGGGCTATAATGAAAAACTGTTTTTT | CASSRQGYNEKLFF